This TCR beta chain emerged from a study of OX40 agonist ivuxolimab in advanced cancers. Overall study context: Prior anti-PD-1, anti-PD-L1 or anti-CTLA-4 therapy did not bar entry, and more than 35% had some.

On this clone itself: Its antigen is undetermined.

The data were produced by immunoSEQ multiplex PCR, yet TCRdb's version contains in-frame clones alone and is incomplete. The profile covers under 50,000 clones, with over 60% appearing a single time and about 12% taken by the ten largest. Whole-study findings and limits: At 0.1 to 3.0 mg/kg and by week 6, CD4+ and CD8+ T cells in the blood had expanded clonally.

The CDR3 runs 17 residues. Trimming took 4 bases from V and 2 from J; bases not matched to a gene: 12. CDR1 is KGHSH, CDR2 LQKENI, per germline. V and J are TRBV18 and TRBJ2-7; 9 positions match TRBD1. The origin of this receptor is an adult with an advanced solid tumor such as melanoma, head and neck, liver or kidney cancer. This specimen consisted of CD4+ or CD8+ T cells sorted from blood, obtained in a trial of the OX40 agonist ivuxolimab. This chain's CDR3 is CASSLTAGQGITYEQYF. For the CDR3, the DNA is TGTGCCAGCTCACTCACCGCGGGACAGGGCATAACCTACGAGCAGTACTTC.